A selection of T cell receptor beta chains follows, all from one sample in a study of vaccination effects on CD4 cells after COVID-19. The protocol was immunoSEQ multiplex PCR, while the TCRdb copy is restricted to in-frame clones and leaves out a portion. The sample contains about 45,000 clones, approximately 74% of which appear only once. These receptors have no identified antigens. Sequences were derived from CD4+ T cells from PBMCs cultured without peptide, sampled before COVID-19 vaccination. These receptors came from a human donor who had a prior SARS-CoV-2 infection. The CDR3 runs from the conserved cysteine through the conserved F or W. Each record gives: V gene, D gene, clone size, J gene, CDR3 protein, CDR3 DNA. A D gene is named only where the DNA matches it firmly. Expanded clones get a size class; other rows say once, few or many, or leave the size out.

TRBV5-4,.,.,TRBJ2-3,CASSENRYTDTQYF,TGTGCCAGCAGCGAGAACAGGTACACAGATACGCAGTATTTT
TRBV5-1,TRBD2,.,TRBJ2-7,CASSLAQGGPQYEQYF,TGCGCCAGCAGCCTCGCCCAGGGAGGGCCGCAGTACGAGCAGTACTTC
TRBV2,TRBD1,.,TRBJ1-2,CASSDPGTADGYTF,TGTGCCAGCAGTGACCCCGGGACAGCCGATGGCTACACCTTC
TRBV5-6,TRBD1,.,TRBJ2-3,CASSLARGRTDTQYF,TGTGCCAGCAGCTTGGCCAGGGGGCGAACAGATACGCAGTATTTT
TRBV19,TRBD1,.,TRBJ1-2,CASNEDRDRGYTF,TGTGCCAGTAATGAGGACAGGGACCGGGGCTACACCTTC
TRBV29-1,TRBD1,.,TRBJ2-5,CSVTQGGETQYF,TGCAGCGTGACACAGGGGGGAGAGACCCAGTACTTC
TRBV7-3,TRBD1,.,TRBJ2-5,CASSIGTGGNGETQYF,TGTGCCAGCAGCATAGGGACAGGGGGAAACGGAGAGACCCAGTACTTC
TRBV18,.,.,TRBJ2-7,CASSPRTGDYEQYF,TGTGCCAGCTCACCGAGAACGGGAGACTACGAGCAGTACTTC
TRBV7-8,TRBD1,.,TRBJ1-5,CASSSAPRDRVRQPQHF,TGTGCCAGCAGCTCCGCCCCCCGGGACAGGGTGCGGCAGCCCCAGCATTTT
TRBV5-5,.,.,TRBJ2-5,CASSLDGQSGTQYF,TGTGCCAGCAGCCTGGATGGCCAATCGGGGACCCAGTACTTC
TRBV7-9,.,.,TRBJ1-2,CASSLFPEMGAYGYTF,TGTGCCAGCAGCTTATTCCCAGAGATGGGAGCCTATGGCTACACCTTC
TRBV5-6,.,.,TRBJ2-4,CASSTWIRKIPSQYF,TGTGCCAGCAGCACCTGGATCCGCAAAATTCCCTCCCAGTACTTC
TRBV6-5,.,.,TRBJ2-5,CASSYSRPGEETQYF,TGTGCCAGCAGTTACTCTCGCCCAGGGGAAGAGACCCAGTACTTC
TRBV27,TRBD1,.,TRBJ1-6,CASSFRSDPGQSNSPLHF,TGTGCCAGCAGTTTTAGATCGGATCCGGGACAGAGTAATTCACCCCTCCACTTT
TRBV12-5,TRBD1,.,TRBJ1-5,CASGLGRTGVFPQHF,TGTGCTAGTGGTTTGGGACGGACAGGGGTCTTCCCCCAGCATTTT
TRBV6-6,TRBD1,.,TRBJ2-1,CASSLRDSRYNEQFF,TGTGCCAGCAGTTTACGGGACAGCCGATACAATGAGCAGTTCTTC
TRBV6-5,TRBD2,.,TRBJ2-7,CASSYSPASGYYEQYF,TGTGCCAGCAGTTACTCGCCGGCTAGCGGTTACTACGAGCAGTACTTC
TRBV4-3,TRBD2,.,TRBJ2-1,CASSQDFSGMGNEQFF,TGCGCCAGCAGCCAAGACTTTAGCGGGATGGGGAATGAGCAGTTCTTC
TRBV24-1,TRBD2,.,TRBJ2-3,CATSDRRGADTQYF,TGTGCCACCAGTGACCGGCGGGGGGCAGATACGCAGTATTTT
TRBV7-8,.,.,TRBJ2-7,CASSLLGRFEQYF,TGTGCCAGCAGCTTACTTGGGCGTTTTGAGCAGTACTTC
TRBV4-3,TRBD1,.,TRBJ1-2,CASSQAGTGGRNGYTF,TGCGCCAGCAGCCAAGCCGGGACAGGGGGACGAAATGGCTACACCTTC
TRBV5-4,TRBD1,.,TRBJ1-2,CASSLAGGGYGYTF,TGTGCCAGCAGCTTGGCAGGGGGGGGATATGGCTACACCTTC
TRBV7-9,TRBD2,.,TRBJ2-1,CASSRPPGLKPYNEQFF,TGTGCCAGCAGCAGGCCCCCGGGACTAAAACCCTACAATGAGCAGTTCTTC
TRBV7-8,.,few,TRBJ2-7,CASSLVATSRGEQYF,TGTGCCAGCAGCTTAGTAGCGACATCGAGGGGCGAGCAGTACTTC
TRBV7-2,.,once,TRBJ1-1,CASRESEMNTEAFF,TGTGCCAGCAGGGAAAGCGAGATGAACACTGAAGCTTTCTTT
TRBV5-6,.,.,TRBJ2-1,CASRPIRGGSYNEQFF,TGTGCCAGCAGACCTATTCGAGGGGGTTCCTACAATGAGCAGTTCTTC
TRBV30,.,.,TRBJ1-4,CAWTPSGVGKLFF,TGTGCCTGGACCCCATCAGGGGTGGGAAAACTGTTTTTT
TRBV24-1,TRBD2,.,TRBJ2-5,CATSPSGIETQYF,TGTGCCACCTCGCCTAGCGGGATCGAGACCCAGTACTTC
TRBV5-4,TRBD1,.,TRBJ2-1,CASSKTGYNEQFF,TGTGCCAGCAGCAAGACAGGGTACAATGAGCAGTTCTTC
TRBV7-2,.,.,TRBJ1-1,CASSLDLFNTEAFF,TGTGCCAGCAGCTTAGACTTGTTTAACACTGAAGCTTTCTTT
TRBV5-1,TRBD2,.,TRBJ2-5,CASRQAGGPETQYF,TGCGCCAGCAGGCAAGCGGGGGGGCCAGAGACCCAGTACTTC
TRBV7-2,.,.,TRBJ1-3,CASSLTGLGNTIYF,TGTGCCAGCAGCTTAACAGGTCTCGGAAACACCATATATTTT
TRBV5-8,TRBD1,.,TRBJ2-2,CASSWDRGRIGELFF,TGTGCCAGCAGCTGGGACAGGGGGCGAATCGGGGAGCTGTTTTTT
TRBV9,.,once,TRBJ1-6,CASSVDYNSPLHF,TGTGCCAGCAGCGTAGACTATAATTCACCCCTCCACTTT
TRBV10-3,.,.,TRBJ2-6,CAISGQTSSGANVLTF,TGTGCCATCAGCGGACAGACAAGCTCTGGGGCCAACGTCCTGACTTTC
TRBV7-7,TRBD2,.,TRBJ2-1,CASSVGLATYNEQFF,TGTGCTAGCAGCGTAGGACTAGCGACGTACAATGAGCAGTTCTTC
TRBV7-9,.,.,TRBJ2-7,CASSPGSSLLNEQYF,TGTGCCAGCAGCCCGGGATCCTCTTTGCTAAACGAGCAGTACTTC
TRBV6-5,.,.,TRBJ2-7,CASSYWANRYEQYF,TGTGCCAGCAGTTATTGGGCAAATCGCTACGAGCAGTACTTC
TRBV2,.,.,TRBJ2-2,CATTGYPNTGELFF,TGTGCCACAACAGGGTACCCGAACACCGGGGAGCTGTTTTTT
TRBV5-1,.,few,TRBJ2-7,CASSLGQERYEQYF,TGCGCCAGCAGCTTGGGACAGGAACGCTACGAGCAGTACTTC
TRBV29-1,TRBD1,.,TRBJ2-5,CSVQRDRGTQETQYF,TGCAGCGTTCAACGGGACAGGGGTACACAAGAGACCCAGTACTTC
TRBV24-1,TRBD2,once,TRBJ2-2,CATSDTGLASSTGELFF,TGTGCCACCAGTGACACCGGACTAGCGAGCTCGACCGGGGAGCTGTTTTTT
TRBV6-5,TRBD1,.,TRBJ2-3,CASRAVRGSTDTQYF,TGTGCCAGCAGGGCAGTCAGGGGGAGCACAGATACGCAGTATTTT
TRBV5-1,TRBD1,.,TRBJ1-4,CASSPEGATNEKLFF,TGCGCCAGCAGCCCAGAGGGGGCGACTAATGAAAAACTGTTTTTT
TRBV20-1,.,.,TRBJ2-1,CSATGNEQFF,TGCAGTGCGACTGGCAATGAGCAGTTCTTC
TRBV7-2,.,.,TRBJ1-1,CASSTTTNTEAFF,TGTGCCAGCAGCACAACTACCAACACTGAAGCTTTCTTT
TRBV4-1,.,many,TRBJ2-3,CASSQDIGAGDTQYF,TGCGCCAGCAGCCAAGATATCGGAGCGGGAGATACGCAGTATTTT
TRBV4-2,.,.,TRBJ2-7,CASSRFVPAGAQGNEQYF,TGTGCCAGCAGCCGATTCGTGCCCGCCGGGGCCCAAGGCAACGAGCAGTACTTC
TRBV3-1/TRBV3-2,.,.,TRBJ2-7,CASSHPGLEQYF,TGTGCCAGCAGCCATCCAGGGCTCGAGCAGTACTTC
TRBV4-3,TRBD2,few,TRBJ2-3,CASSQDVGGGRVDTQYF,TGCGCCAGCAGCCAAGATGTCGGGGGAGGGAGGGTAGATACGCAGTATTTT